This TCR beta chain was identified in a study of cytomegalovirus exposure and HLA in healthy donors. Healthy bone marrow donors formed the donor group. The germline V and J ends were trimmed by 6 bases and 1 base, with 8 bases remaining between them. The CDR3 is 13 residues long. Per germline, CDR1 MNHEY and CDR2 SVGAGI. Points on this clone: Its antigen remains unknown.

Study-level results: The authors considered a cluster of highly shared sequence variants likely to be a sequencing artifact. Associated with cytomegalovirus, according to the listing, were 150 to 200 TCR beta chains.

A multiplex PCR was run with 60 Vbeta primers and 13 Jbeta primers. Profiling relied on immunoSEQ multiplex PCR, and the TCRdb table lists in-frame clones only, not all of them. This sample carries roughly 140,000 clones, roughly 77% of them seen once, and the ten largest clones take roughly 4%. The sequence came from a human donor in good health. This chain joins TRBV6-5 and TRBJ2-3; no reliable D call. Input material: PBMCs. CDR3 protein: CASRRIGTDTQYF. The CDR3 bases are TGTGCCAGCAGACGTATAGGCACAGATACGCAGTATTTT.